This T cell receptor (beta chain) was sequenced for a study of T cell responses to AZD1222 COVID-19 vaccine. Sequencing was performed with immunoSEQ multiplex PCR; in TCRdb, only in-frame clones are kept and a portion is missing. This repertoire shows about 180,000 clones, 70% to 90% found once; its top ten account for approximately 7.7%. The CDR3 length is 12 residues. Looked up from germline, CDR1 is LNHDA and CDR2 is SQIVND (reference sequence). Trimming took 8 bases from V and 0 from J, leaving 7 bases between them. The receptor was isolated from an adult in good health. The specimen was peripheral blood, collected on day 0 of AZD1222 vaccination. V and J are TRBV19 and TRBJ1-2; the D is unclear. The CDR3 loop reads CASREANYGYTF. Here the CDR3 DNA reads TGTGCCAGTCGTGAGGCTAACTATGGCTACACCTTC.